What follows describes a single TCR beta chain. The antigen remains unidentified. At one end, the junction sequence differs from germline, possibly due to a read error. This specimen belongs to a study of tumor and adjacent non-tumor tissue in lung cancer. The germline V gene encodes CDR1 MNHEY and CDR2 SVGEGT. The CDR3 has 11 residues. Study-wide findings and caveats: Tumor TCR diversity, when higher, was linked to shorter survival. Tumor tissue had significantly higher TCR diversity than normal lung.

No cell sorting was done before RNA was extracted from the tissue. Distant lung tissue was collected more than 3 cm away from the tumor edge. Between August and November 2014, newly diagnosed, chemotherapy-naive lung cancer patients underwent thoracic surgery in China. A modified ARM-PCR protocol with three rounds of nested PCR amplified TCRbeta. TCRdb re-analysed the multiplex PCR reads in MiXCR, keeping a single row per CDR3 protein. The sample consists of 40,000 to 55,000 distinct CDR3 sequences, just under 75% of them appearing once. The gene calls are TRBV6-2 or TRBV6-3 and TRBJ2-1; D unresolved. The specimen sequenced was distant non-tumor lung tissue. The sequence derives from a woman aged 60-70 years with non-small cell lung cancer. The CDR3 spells CVSSPANEQFF. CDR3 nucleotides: TGTGTCAGCAGCCCCGCCAATGAGCAGTTCTTC.